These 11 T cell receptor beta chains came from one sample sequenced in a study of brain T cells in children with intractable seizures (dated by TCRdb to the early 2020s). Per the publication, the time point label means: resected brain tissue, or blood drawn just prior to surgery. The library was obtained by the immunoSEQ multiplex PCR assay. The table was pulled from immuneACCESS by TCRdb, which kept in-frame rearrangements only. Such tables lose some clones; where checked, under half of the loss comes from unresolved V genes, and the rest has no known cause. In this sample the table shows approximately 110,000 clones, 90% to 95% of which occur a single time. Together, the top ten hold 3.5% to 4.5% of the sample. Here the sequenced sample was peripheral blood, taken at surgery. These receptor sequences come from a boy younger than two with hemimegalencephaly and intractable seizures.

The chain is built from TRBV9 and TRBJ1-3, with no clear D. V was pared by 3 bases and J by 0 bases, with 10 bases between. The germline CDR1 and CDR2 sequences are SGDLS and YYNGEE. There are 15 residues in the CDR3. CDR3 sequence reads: CASSAGSNSGNTIYF. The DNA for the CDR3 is TGTGCCAGCAGCGCCGGGAGTAACTCTGGAAACACCATATATTTT.

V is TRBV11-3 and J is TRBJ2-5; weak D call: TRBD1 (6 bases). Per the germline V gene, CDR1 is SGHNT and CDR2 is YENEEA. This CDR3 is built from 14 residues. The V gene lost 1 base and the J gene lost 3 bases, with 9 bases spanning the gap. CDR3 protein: CASSLGTDEETQYF. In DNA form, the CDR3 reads TGTGCCAGCAGCTTAGGGACAGATGAAGAGACCCAGTACTTC.

DNA of the CDR3: TGTGCCAGCAGCTTAGGCGCCCAGGGCACTGAAGCTTTCTTT. Residues: CASSLGAQGTEAFF. This chain connects TRBV7-2 to TRBJ1-1; the D gene is possibly TRBD1 (5 bases). CDR3 length equals 14 residues. V lost 1 base and J 4 bases, leaving 10 bases between the germline ends. CDR1 SGHTA and CDR2 FQGNSA come from the germline V gene.

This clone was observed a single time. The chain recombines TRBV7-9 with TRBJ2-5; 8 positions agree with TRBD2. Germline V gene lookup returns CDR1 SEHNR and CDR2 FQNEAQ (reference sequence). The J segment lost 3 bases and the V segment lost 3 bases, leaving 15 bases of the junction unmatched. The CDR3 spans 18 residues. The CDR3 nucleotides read TGTGCCAGCAGCTTGTCACGAAGCGGGAGTCTCATTGAAGAGACCCAGTACTTC. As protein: CASSLSRSGSLIEETQYF.

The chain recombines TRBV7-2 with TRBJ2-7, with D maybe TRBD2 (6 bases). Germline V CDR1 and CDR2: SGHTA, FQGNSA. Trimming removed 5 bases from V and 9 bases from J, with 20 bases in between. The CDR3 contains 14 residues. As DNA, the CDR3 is TGTGCCAGCAGCGCGACTAGTCCCCCTACGCCGCAGTACTTC. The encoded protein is CASSATSPPTPQYF.

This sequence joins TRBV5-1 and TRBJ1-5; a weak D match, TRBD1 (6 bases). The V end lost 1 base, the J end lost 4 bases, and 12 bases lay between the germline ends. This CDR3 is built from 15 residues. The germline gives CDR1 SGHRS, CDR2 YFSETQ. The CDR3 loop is CASSLLGQPNQPQHF. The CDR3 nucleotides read TGCGCCAGCAGCTTGCTCGGACAGCCTAATCAGCCCCAGCATTTT.

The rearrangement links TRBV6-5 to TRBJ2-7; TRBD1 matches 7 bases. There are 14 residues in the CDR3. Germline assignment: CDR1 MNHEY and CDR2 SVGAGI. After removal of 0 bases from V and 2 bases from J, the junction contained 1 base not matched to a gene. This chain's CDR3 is CASSYSGTAYEQYF. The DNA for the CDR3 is TGTGCCAGCAGTTACTCCGGGACAGCCTACGAGCAGTACTTC.

The CDR3 is CASSFQRPGIFNTGELFF. For the CDR3, the DNA is TGCGCCAGCAGCTTTCAGCGACCCGGGATCTTCAACACCGGGGAGCTGTTTTTT. V and J are TRBV5-1 and TRBJ2-2; TRBD2 might be the D (5 bases). Trimming shortened V by 2 bases and J by 2 bases, and 19 bases separated the two germline ends. The CDR3 sequence is 18 residues long. Germline assignment: CDR1 SGHRS and CDR2 YFSETQ.

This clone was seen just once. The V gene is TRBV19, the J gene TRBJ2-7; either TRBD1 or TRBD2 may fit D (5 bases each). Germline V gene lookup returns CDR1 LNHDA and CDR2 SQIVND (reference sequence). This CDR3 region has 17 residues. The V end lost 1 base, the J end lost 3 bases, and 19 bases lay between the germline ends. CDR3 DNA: TGTGCCAGTAGTATAGCGAAGGGACGAAGACCGAGCTACGAGCAGTACTTC. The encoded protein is CASSIAKGRRPSYEQYF.

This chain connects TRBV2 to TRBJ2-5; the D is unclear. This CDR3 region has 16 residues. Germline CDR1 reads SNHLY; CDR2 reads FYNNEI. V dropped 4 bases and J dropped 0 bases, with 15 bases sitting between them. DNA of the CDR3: TGTGCCAGCAGTGTCGATAACCCCATCAACCAAGAGACCCAGTACTTC. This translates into CASSVDNPINQETQYF.

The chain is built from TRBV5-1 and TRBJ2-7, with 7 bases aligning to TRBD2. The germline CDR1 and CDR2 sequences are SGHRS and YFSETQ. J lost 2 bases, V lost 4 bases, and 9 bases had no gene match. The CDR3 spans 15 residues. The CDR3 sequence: CASSTLTGGPYEQYF. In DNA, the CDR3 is TGCGCCAGCAGCACCCTAACGGGAGGCCCCTACGAGCAGTACTTC. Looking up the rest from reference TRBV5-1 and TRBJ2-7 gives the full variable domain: KAGVTQTPRYLIKTRGQQVTLSCSPISGHRSVSWYQQTPGQGLQFLFEYFSETQRNKGNFPGRFSGRQFSNSRSEMNVSTLELGDSALYLCASSTLTGGPYEQYFGPGTRLTVT.